These T cell receptor beta chains were read from a single sample in a study of chemoradiotherapy in HPV16-positive cancers. The data were produced by immunoSEQ multiplex PCR, yet TCRdb's version contains in-frame clones alone and is incomplete. The sample lists approximately 2,400 clones, 70% to 90% occurring once. The sample in question was tumor tissue, obtained from a patient who underwent chemoradiotherapy. These receptors originate from a human donor with HPV-associated anogenital cancer. The CDR3 runs from the conserved cysteine through the conserved F or W. The D gene is left open where the match is weak.

TRBJ1-1 | TRBV9 | TRBD1 | CASSPTGAAATEAFF | TGTGCCAGCAGCCCTACAGGGGCCGCTGCGACTGAAGCTTTCTTT
TRBJ2-1 | TRBV15 | TRBD2 | CATSREGGLAASYNEQFF | TGTGCCACCAGCAGAGAGGGGGGACTAGCGGCCTCCTACAATGAGCAGTTCTTC
TRBJ2-4 | TRBV5-1 | TRBD1 | CASSSDREDAAKNIQYF | TGCGCCAGCAGCAGTGACAGGGAAGATGCGGCCAAAAACATTCAGTACTTC
TRBJ1-3 | TRBV7-2 | - | CASSLTAGNTIYF | TGTGCCAGCAGCTTAACGGCAGGAAACACCATATATTTT
TRBJ2-1 | TRBV19 | - | CASSLGGAYNEQFF | TGTGCCAGTAGTCTCGGCGGGGCCTACAATGAGCAGTTCTTC
TRBJ2-2 | TRBV19 | TRBD1 | CASIGQANTGELFF | TGTGCCAGTATCGGACAGGCTAACACCGGGGAGCTGTTTTTT
TRBJ1-4 | TRBV6-1 | - | CASIQGFNEKLFF | TGTGCCAGCATCCAGGGGTTTAATGAAAAACTGTTTTTT
TRBJ2-2 | TRBV6-5 | - | CASRGYTGELFF | TGTGCCAGCAGGGGGTACACCGGGGAGCTGTTTTTT
TRBJ2-7 | TRBV7-3 | TRBD2 | CASSPGAGDGEQYF | TGTGCCAGCAGCCCAGGAGCGGGAGATGGCGAGCAGTACTTC
TRBJ2-7 | TRBV28 | - | CASSLGGRMGEQYF | TGTGCCAGCAGTTTAGGGGGGCGGATGGGGGAGCAGTACTTC
TRBJ2-2 | TRBV5-1 | TRBD1 | CASSSMRDRGRYTGELFF | TGCGCCAGCAGCAGCATGCGGGACAGGGGTCGGTACACCGGGGAGCTGTTTTTT
TRBJ2-7 | TRBV7-2 | - | CASSFSGTAYEQYF | TGTGCCAGCAGCTTTAGCGGAACGGCCTACGAGCAGTACTTC